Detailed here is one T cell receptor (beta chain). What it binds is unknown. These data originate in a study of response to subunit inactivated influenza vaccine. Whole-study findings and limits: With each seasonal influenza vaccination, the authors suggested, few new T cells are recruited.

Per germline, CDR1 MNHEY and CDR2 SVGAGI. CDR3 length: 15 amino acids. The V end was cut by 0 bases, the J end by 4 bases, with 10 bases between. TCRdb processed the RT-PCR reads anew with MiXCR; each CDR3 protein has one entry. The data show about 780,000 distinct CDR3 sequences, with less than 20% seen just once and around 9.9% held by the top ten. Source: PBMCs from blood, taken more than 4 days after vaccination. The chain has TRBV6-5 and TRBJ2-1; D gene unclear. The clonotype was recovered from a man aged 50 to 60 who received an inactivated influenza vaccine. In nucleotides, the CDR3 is TGTGCCAGCAGTTACTCGAACCCAGATTACAATGAGCAGTTCTTC. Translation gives CASSYSNPDYNEQFF.